This T cell receptor beta chain emerged from a study of tumor-infiltrating lymphocytes in glioblastoma multiforme. TCRB libraries came from RNA via three nested multiplex PCR rounds. TCRdb called the multiplex PCR reads again in MiXCR, with one record for every CDR3 protein. This repertoire shows about 13,000 distinct CDR3 sequences, approximately 70% found once; its top ten account for approximately 30%. V lost 3 bases to trimming and J lost 3 bases, with 4 bases between them. The CDR3 sequence is 11 residues long. The germline CDR1 and CDR2 sequences are DFQATT and SNEGSKA (reference sequence). The chain couples TRBV20-1 to TRBJ2-3; D is unclear. The sequence was collected from a male donor with glioblastoma. Sample: brain tumor tissue. CDR3 sequence (DNA): TGCAGTGCTAGCCCTACAGATACGCAGTATTTT. Its translation: CSASPTDTQYF.